The TCR beta chain under discussion was sequenced for a study of cytomegalovirus exposure and HLA in healthy donors. Findings of the study overall: With later analysis, a missense DCLRE1C variant became linked to TCR beta V- and J-gene trimming. What was likely a sequencing artifact was a cluster of highly shared sequence variants. Later analysis placed DRB1 highest and HLA-C lowest in TCR association rates, which differed by HLA locus.

Use of 60 Vbeta and 13 Jbeta primers characterized the PCR. Libraries were prepared by immunoSEQ multiplex PCR; TCRdb keeps only in-frame clonotypes and omits some of them. The table includes 220,000 or so clones, 70% to 80% detected once. Regarding this clone: Its cognate antigen is unknown. An end of the junction differs from the germline gene, which may be a read error.

Sample: PBMCs. This receptor was taken from a woman between 25 and 40 years old in good health and CMV-seronegative.

CDR3 DNA sequence: TGTTCCAGCAGCTTCGGACAGAACTATGGCTACACCTTC. Its protein product is CSSSFGQNYGYTF. The chain uses TRBV7-9 and TRBJ1-2; weak D call: TRBD1 (6 bases). The CDR3 covers 13 residues. CDR1 and CDR2 from the germline V gene are SEHNR and FQNEAQ (reference sequence).